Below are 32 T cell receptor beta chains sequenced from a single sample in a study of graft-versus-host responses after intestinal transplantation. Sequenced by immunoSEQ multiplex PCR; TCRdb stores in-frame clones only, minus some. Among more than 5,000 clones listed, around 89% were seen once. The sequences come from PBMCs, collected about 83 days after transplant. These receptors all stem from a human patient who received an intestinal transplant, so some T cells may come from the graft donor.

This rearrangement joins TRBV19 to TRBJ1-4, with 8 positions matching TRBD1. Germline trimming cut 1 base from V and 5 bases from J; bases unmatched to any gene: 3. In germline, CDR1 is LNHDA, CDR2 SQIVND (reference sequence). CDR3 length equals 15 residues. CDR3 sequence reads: CASSIVWDRNEKLFF. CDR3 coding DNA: TGTGCCAGTAGTATAGTTTGGGACAGGAATGAAAAACTGTTTTTT.

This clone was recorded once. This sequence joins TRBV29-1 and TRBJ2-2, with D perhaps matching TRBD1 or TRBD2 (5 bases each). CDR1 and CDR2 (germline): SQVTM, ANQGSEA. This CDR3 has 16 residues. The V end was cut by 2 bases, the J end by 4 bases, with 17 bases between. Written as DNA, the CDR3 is TGCAGCGTTGAAATGAACAGGAGGATAGGCACCGGGGAGCTGTTTTTT. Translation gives CSVEMNRRIGTGELFF.

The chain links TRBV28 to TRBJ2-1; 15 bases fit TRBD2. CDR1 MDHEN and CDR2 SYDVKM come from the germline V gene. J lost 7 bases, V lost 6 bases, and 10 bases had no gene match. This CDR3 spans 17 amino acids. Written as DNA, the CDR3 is TGTGCCAGCAGAGGGACTAGCGGGAGGAGGGGGAAGAATGAGCAGTTCTTC. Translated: CASRGTSGRRGKNEQFF.

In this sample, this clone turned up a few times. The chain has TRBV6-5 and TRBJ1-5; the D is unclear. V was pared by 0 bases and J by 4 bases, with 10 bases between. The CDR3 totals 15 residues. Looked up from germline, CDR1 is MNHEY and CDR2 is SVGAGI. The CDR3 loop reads CASSYSGDVNQPQHF. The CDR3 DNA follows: TGTGCCAGCAGTTACTCGGGAGACGTTAATCAGCCCCAGCATTTT.

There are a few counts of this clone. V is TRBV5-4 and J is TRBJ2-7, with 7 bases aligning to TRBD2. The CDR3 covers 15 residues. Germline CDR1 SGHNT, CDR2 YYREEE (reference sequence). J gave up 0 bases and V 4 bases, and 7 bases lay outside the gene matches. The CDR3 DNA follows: TGTGCCAGCAGCCTGACCGGGACTACCTCCTACGAGCAGTACTTC. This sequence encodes CASSLTGTTSYEQYF.

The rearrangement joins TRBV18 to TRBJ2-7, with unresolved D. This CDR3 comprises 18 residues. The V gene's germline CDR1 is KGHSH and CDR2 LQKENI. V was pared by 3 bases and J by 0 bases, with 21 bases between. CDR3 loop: CASSPKARSQAGSYEQYV. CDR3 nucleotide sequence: TGTGCCAGCTCACCTAAAGCAAGGTCTCAAGCAGGCTCCTACGAGCAGTACGTC.

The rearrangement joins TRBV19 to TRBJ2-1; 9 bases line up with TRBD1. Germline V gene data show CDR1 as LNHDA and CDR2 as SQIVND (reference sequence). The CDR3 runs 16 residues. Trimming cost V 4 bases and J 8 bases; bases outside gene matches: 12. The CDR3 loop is CASSSPGQGVLDEQFF. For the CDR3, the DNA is TGTGCCAGTAGTAGCCCGGGACAGGGCGTTTTAGATGAGCAGTTCTTC.

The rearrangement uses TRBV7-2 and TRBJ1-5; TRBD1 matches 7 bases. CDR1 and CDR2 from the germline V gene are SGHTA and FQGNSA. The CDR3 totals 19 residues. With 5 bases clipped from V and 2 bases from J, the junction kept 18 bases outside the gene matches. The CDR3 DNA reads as TGTGCCAGCAGCACAGACGTCGTGGGAGGGGGCGCCGGCAATCAGCCCCAGCATTTT. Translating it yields CASSTDVVGGGAGNQPQHF. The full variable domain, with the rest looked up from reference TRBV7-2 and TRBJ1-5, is GAGVSQSPSNKVTEKGKDVELRCDPISGHTALYWYRQSLGQGLEFLIYFQGNSAPDKSGLPSDRFSAERTGGSVSTLTIQRTQQEDSAVYLCASSTDVVGGGAGNQPQHFGDGTRLSIL.

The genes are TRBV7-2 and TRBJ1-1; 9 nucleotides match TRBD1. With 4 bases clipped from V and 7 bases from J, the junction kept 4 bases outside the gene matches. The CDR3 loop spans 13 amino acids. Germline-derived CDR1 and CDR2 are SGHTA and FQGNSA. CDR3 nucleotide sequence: TGTGCCAGCAGCTCCTGGGACAGGGATGAAGCTTTCTTT. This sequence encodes CASSSWDRDEAFF. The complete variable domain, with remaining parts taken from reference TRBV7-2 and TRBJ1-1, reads GAGVSQSPSNKVTEKGKDVELRCDPISGHTALYWYRQSLGQGLEFLIYFQGNSAPDKSGLPSDRFSAERTGGSVSTLTIQRTQQEDSAVYLCASSSWDRDEAFFGQGTRLTVV.

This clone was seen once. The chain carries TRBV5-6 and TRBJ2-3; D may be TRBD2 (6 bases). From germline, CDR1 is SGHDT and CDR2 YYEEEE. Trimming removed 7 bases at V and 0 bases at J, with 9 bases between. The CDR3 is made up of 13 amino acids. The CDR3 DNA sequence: TGTGCCAGCGGGGAGGCTAGCACAGATACGCAGTATTTT. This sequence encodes CASGEASTDTQYF.

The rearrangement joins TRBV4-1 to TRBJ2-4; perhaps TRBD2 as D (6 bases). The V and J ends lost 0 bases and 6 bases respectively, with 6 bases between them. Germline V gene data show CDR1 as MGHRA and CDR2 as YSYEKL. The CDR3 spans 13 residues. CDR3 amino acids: CASSQDGGNIQYF. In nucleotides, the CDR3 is TGCGCCAGCAGCCAAGACGGGGGAAACATTCAGTACTTC.

The CDR3 DNA reads as TGCGCCAGCAGCTTAAATCCGACAGGGGGCTACAATGAGCAGTTCTTC. Translated: CASSLNPTGGYNEQFF. The chain recombines TRBV5-1 with TRBJ2-1; 9 bases are a match to TRBD1. Germline V gene lookup returns CDR1 SGHRS and CDR2 YFSETQ. The J segment lost 3 bases and the V segment lost 2 bases, leaving 6 bases of the junction unmatched. This CDR3 has 16 residues.

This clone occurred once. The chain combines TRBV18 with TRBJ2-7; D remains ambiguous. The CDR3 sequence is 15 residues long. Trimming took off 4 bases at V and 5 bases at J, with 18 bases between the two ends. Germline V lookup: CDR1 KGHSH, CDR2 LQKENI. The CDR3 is CASSRATQIGHEQYF. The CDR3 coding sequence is TGTGCCAGCTCACGGGCGACACAGATTGGCCACGAGCAGTACTTC.

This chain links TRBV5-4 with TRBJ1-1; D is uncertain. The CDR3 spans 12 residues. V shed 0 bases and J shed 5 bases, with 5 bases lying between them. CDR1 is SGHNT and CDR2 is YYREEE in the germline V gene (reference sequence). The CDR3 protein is CASSLGRTEAFF. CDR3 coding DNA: TGTGCCAGCAGCTTGGGCCGGACTGAAGCTTTCTTT. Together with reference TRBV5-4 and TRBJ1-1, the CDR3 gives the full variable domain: ETGVTQSPTHLIKTRGQQVTLRCSSQSGHNTVSWYQQALGQGPQFIFQYYREEENGRGNFPPRFSGLQFPNYSSELNVNALELDDSALYLCASSLGRTEAFFGQGTRLTVV.

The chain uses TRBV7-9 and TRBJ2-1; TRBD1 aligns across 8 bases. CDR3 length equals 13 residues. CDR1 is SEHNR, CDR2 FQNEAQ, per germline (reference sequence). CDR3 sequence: CATFGTGYNEQFF. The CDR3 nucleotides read TGTGCTACGTTCGGGACAGGTTACAATGAGCAGTTCTTC.

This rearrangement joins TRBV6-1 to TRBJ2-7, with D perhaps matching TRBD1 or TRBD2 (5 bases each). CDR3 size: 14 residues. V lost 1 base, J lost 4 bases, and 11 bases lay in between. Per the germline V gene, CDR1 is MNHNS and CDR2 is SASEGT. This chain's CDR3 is CASSEGGWGYEQYF. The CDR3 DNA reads TGTGCCAGCAGTGAAGGTGGGTGGGGGTACGAGCAGTACTTC.

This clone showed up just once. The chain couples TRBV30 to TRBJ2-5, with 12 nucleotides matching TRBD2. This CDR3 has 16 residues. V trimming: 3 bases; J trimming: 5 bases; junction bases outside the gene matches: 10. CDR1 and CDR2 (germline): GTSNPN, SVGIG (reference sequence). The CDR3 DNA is TGTGCCTGGAGCCGGGAACTAGCGGGAGGTGGGGAGACCCAGTACTTC. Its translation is CAWSRELAGGGETQYF.

CDR3 region: CASSSVEAGAFSPLHF. The CDR3, as DNA: TGTGCCAGCAGCTCCGTAGAGGCAGGGGCCTTTTCACCCCTCCACTTT. The chain uses TRBV5-5 and TRBJ1-6; weak D call: TRBD1 (6 bases). From germline, CDR1 is SGHKS and CDR2 YYEKEE (reference sequence). The CDR3 is 16 amino acids. Between the trimmed V and J ends, which lost 3 bases and 9 bases, there was a span of 19 bases.

The CDR3 loop is CASRGDLIRGYTF. The CDR3 DNA reads TGTGCCAGCAGAGGGGACCTGATTCGAGGCTACACCTTC. The chain combines TRBV27 with TRBJ1-2; weak D call: TRBD1 (5 bases). CDR3 length equals 13 residues. Per germline, CDR1 MNHEY and CDR2 SMNVEV (reference sequence). V shed 6 bases and J shed 8 bases, with 16 bases lying between them.

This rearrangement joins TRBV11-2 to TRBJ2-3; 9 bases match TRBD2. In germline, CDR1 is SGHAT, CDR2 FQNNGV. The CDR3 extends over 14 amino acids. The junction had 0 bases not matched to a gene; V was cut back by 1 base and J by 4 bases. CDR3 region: CASSLGTSADTQYF. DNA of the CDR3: TGTGCCAGCAGCTTAGGGACTAGCGCAGATACGCAGTATTTT.

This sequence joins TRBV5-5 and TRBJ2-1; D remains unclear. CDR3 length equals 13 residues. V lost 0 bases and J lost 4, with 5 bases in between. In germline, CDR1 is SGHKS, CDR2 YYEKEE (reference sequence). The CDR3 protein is CASSLEAYNEQFF. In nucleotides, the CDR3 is TGTGCCAGCAGCTTGGAGGCTTACAATGAGCAGTTCTTC.

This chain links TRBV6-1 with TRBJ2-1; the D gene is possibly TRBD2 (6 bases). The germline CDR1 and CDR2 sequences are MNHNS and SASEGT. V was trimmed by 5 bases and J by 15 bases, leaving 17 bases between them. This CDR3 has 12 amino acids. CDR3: CASSSFSGPGFF. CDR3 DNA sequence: TGTGCCAGCAGTTCTTTTAGCGGTCCGGGGTTCTTC.

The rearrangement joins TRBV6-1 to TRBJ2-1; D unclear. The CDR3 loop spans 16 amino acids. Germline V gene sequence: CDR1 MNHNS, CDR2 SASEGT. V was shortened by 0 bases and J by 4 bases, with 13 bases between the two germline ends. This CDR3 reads CASSEARLPPYNEQFF. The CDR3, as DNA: TGTGCCAGCAGTGAAGCGAGGCTACCCCCTTACAATGAGCAGTTCTTC.

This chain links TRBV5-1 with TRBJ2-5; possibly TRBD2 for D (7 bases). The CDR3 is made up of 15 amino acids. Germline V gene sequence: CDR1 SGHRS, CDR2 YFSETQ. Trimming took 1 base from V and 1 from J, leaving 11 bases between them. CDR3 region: CASSLLAGAQETQYF. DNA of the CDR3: TGCGCCAGCAGCTTGTTGGCGGGGGCCCAAGAGACCCAGTACTTC.

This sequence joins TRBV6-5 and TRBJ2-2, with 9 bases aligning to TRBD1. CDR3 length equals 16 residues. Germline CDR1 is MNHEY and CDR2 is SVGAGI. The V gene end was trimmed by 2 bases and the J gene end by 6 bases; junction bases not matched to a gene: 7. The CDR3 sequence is CASSYADRGRAGELFF. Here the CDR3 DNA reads TGTGCCAGCAGTTACGCGGACAGGGGAAGAGCCGGGGAGCTGTTTTTT.

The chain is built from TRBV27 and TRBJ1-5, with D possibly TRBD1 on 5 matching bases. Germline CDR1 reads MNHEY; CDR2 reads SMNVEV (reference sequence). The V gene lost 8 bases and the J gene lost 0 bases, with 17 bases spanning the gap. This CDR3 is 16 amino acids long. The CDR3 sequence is CASSPFEGDSNQPQHF. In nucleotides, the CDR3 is TGTGCCAGCTCCCCTTTCGAAGGGGATAGCAATCAGCCCCAGCATTTT.

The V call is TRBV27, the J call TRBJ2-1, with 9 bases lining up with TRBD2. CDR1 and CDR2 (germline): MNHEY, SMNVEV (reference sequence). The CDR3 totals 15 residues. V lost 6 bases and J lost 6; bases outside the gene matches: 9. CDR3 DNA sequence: TGTGCCAGCAGACGAGAGGCTAGCGGGGTCAATGAGCAGTTCTTC. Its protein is CASRREASGVNEQFF.

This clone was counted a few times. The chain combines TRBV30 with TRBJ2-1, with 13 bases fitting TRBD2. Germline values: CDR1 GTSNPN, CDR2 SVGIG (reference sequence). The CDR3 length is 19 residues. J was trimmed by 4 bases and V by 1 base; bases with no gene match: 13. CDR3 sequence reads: CAWSGTSGGRAQMYNEQFF. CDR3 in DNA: TGTGCCTGGAGTGGGACTAGCGGGGGCCGGGCTCAAATGTACAATGAGCAGTTCTTC.

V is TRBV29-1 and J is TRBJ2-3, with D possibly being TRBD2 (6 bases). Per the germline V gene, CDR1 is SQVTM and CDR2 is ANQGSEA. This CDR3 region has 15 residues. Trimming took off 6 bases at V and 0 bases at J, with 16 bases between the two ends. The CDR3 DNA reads TGCAGCGTAGAAAGCGGGCATTCTAGCACAGATACGCAGTATTTT. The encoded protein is CSVESGHSSTDTQYF.

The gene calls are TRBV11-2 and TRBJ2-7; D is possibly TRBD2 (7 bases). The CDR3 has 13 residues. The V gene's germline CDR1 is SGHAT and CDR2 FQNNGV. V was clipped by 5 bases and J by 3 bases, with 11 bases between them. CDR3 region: CASSRGGLYEQYF. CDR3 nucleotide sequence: TGTGCCAGCAGCCGCGGGGGCCTCTACGAGCAGTACTTC.

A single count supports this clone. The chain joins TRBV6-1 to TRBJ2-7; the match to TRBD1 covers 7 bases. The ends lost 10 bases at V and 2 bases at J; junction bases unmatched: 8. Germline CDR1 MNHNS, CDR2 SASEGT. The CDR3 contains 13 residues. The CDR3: CATDRDRAYEQYF. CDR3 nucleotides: TGTGCCACAGACCGGGACAGAGCCTACGAGCAGTACTTC.

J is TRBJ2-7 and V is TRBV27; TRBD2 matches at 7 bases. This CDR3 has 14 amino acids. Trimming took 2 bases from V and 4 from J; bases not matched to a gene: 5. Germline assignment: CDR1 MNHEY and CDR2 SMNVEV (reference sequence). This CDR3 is CASSLAGEQYEQYF. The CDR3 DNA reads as TGTGCCAGCAGTTTAGCGGGAGAACAGTACGAGCAGTACTTC.